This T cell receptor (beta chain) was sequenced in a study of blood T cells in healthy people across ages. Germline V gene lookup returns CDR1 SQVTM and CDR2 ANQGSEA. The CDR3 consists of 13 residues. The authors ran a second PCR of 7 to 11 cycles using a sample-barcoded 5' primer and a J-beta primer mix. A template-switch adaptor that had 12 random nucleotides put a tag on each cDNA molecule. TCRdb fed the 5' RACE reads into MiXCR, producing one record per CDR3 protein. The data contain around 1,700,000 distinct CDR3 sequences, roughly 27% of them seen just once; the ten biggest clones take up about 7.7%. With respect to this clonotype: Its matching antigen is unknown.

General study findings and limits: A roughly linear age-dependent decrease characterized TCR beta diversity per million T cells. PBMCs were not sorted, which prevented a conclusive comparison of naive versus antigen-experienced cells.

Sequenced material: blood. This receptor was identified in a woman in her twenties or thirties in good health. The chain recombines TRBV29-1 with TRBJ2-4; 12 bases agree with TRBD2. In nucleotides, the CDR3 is TGCAGTCTTACTAGCGGGAGGAACCATGAGCAGTACTTC. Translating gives CSLTSGRNHEQYF.